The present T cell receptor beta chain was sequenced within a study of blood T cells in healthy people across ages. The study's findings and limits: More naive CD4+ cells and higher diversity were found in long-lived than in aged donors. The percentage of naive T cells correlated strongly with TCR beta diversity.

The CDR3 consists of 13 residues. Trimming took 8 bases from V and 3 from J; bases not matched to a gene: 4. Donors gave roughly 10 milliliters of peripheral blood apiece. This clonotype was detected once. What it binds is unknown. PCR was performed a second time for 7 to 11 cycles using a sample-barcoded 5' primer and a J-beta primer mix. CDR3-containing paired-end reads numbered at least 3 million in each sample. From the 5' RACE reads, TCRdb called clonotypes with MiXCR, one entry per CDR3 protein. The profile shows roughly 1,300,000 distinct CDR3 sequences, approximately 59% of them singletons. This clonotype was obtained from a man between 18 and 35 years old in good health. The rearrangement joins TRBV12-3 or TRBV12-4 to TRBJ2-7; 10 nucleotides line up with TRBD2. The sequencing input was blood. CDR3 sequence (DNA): TGTGCCAGCGCAGCGGGAGGGATCTACGAGCAGTACTTC. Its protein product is CASAAGGIYEQYF.